The 18 T cell receptor beta chains reported below all come from one sample, sequenced in a study of identical twins. From the 5' RACE reads, TCRdb called clonotypes with MiXCR, one entry per CDR3 protein. Of around 450,000 distinct CDR3 sequences listed, about 14% are singletons. This same sample was also taken into another study, of yellow fever vaccine responses in identical twins.

Sequencing was performed on CD4+ T cells sorted from blood. The receptors shown here come from a woman in her late teens or twenties in good health.

This clonotype was seen a handful of times. The rearrangement joins TRBV30 to TRBJ2-7; 12 positions match TRBD2. Unmatched junction bases numbered 3, after V lost 5 bases and J lost 4 bases. The CDR3 consists of 13 residues. Germline V gene data show CDR1 as GTSNPN and CDR2 as SVGIG (reference sequence). CDR3 region: CAWGGLAGYEQYF. In nucleotides, the CDR3 is TGTGCCTGGGGGGGACTAGCGGGTTACGAGCAGTACTTC.

This clonotype was seen a few times. The CDR3 is CASSPGTGIGTEAFF. In DNA form, the CDR3 reads TGTGCCAGCAGTCCCGGGACAGGGATCGGCACTGAAGCTTTCTTT. This chain joins TRBV12-3 or TRBV12-4 and TRBJ1-1, with TRBD1 identical over 9 bases. This CDR3 contains 15 residues. Losses at the gene ends were 5 bases for V and 4 bases for J; bases not matched to a gene: 8.

A single count supports this clonotype. V and J are TRBV28 and TRBJ1-5; D remains unclear. The germline V gene encodes CDR1 MDHEN and CDR2 SYDVKM. This CDR3 region has 14 residues. Deletions cut 7 bases from V and 2 bases from J, with 12 bases between. CDR3: CASTPWAGNQPQHF. The CDR3 DNA reads as TGTGCCAGCACCCCTTGGGCAGGCAATCAGCCCCAGCATTTT.

V gene TRBV12-5 combines with J gene TRBJ2-7, with TRBD2 matching 8 bases. After removal of 4 bases from V and 2 bases from J, the junction contained 7 bases not matched to a gene. The CDR3 is 15 amino acids. Per the germline V gene, CDR1 is LGHNT and CDR2 is FRNRAP. The CDR3, as DNA: TGTGCTAGTGGTTGGCGGCGGGAGGATCCCTACGAGCAGTACTTC. Translated, it gives CASGWRREDPYEQYF.

This clonotype has a handful of counts. J is TRBJ2-2 and V is TRBV6-2 or TRBV6-3; 12 bases are a match to TRBD2. V trimming: 5 bases; J trimming: 4 bases; junction bases outside the gene matches: 11. This CDR3 has 18 residues. CDR1 is MNHEY, CDR2 SVGEGT, per germline. CDR3 residues: CASSLSSGRAGSTGELFF. CDR3 nucleotides: TGTGCCAGCAGTCTGTCTAGCGGGAGGGCCGGCAGCACCGGGGAGCTGTTTTTT.

The rearrangement uses TRBV10-3 and TRBJ2-1, with D perhaps matching TRBD1 or TRBD2 (7 bases each). V shed 3 bases and J shed 10 bases, with 16 bases lying between them. Germline CDR1 is ENHRY and CDR2 is SYGVKD. CDR3 size: 14 residues. The CDR3 sequence: CAISDHDREGEQFF. The DNA of the CDR3 is TGTGCCATCAGTGACCACGACAGGGAGGGCGAGCAGTTCTTC.

This clonotype has just a few counts. The chain is built from TRBV12-3 or TRBV12-4 and TRBJ2-1; 7 bases map to TRBD2. The CDR3 covers 17 residues. With 5 bases clipped from V and 2 bases from J, the junction kept 12 bases outside the gene matches. As DNA, the CDR3 is TGTGCCAGCAGTCAGACACGGGCAGCGGGACCCTACAATGAGCAGTTCTTC. Translation gives CASSQTRAAGPYNEQFF.

There are a few counts of this clonotype. This chain links TRBV2 with TRBJ2-1, with D unclear. V lost 8 bases and J 5 bases, leaving 13 bases between the germline ends. Germline lookup yields CDR1 SNHLY and CDR2 FYNNEI. The CDR3 sequence is 13 residues long. This CDR3 reads CASGITRDNEQFF. In nucleotides, the CDR3 is TGTGCCAGCGGGATCACCCGCGACAATGAGCAGTTCTTC.

CDR3 protein: CASSFGTSGRPSYNEQFF. The CDR3 nucleotides read TGTGCCAGCAGTTTCGGAACTAGCGGGAGGCCCTCCTACAATGAGCAGTTCTTC. The chain employs TRBV27 and TRBJ2-1; TRBD2 aligns across 12 bases. The germline V gene encodes CDR1 MNHEY and CDR2 SMNVEV (reference sequence). The length of the CDR3 is 18 residues. Trimming cost V 3 bases and J 0 bases; bases outside gene matches: 6.

This sequence joins TRBV29-1 and TRBJ1-1; no firm D call. The CDR3 sequence is 12 residues long. Germline-derived CDR1 and CDR2 are SQVTM and ANQGSEA. Deletions cut 0 bases from V and 5 bases from J, with 7 bases between. CDR3 DNA: TGCAGCGTTGAAGACAGGTCGACTGAAGCTTTCTTT. It encodes CSVEDRSTEAFF.

In its sample, this clonotype was seen a few times. The chain employs TRBV28 and TRBJ2-1; TRBD2 agrees at 7 bases. V shed 6 bases, J shed 2 bases, and the junction held 10 bases outside the gene matches. Germline V gives CDR1 MDHEN, CDR2 SYDVKM. This CDR3 is 16 amino acids long. The CDR3 DNA follows: TGTGCCAGCAGCACACTAGGGGAGGGGACCTACAATGAGCAGTTCTTC. Amino acid sequence: CASSTLGEGTYNEQFF. The full variable domain, its missing parts supplied by reference TRBV28 and TRBJ2-1, is DVKVTQSSRYLVKRTGEKVFLECVQDMDHENMFWYRQDPGLGLRLIYFSYDVKMKEKGDIPEGYSVSREKKERFSLILESASTNQTSMYLCASSTLGEGTYNEQFFGPGTRLTVL.

This clonotype turned up a few times. This chain uses TRBV28 with TRBJ2-1; no clear D gene. V lost 7 bases and J 4 bases, leaving 14 bases between the germline ends. There are 14 residues in the CDR3. The germline V gene encodes CDR1 MDHEN and CDR2 SYDVKM. CDR3 DNA: TGTGCCAGCAAACGAGAGGCGGTGTACAATGAGCAGTTCTTC. As protein: CASKREAVYNEQFF.

In this sample, this clonotype turned up a few times. The V call is TRBV7-2, the J call TRBJ2-7, with D possibly TRBD2 on 6 matching bases. The CDR3 has 14 residues. Trimming pared 3 bases from V and 4 bases from J, leaving 13 bases between. Germline-derived CDR1 and CDR2 are SGHTA and FQGNSA. The CDR3 here is CASSFLTSQYEQYF. In DNA, the CDR3 is TGTGCCAGCAGCTTTCTGACTAGTCAATACGAGCAGTACTTC.

The sample holds a few counts of this clonotype. CDR3 sequence: CASRDPGLAGANEQFF. The CDR3 nucleotides are TGTGCCAGCAGGGACCCGGGACTAGCGGGAGCCAATGAGCAGTTCTTC. The genes are TRBV12-3 or TRBV12-4 and TRBJ2-1; the match to TRBD2 covers 14 bases. The CDR3 is 16 amino acids. The ends lost 6 bases at V and 6 bases at J; junction bases unmatched: 7.

There are a few counts of this clonotype. The rearrangement links TRBV12-3 or TRBV12-4 to TRBJ1-4; TRBD1 agrees at 8 bases. The V segment lost 8 bases and the J segment 8 bases; nucleotides outside the gene matches: 7. The CDR3 covers 13 residues. The CDR3: CASQGARGEKLFF. The DNA of the CDR3 is TGTGCCAGCCAGGGGGCGAGGGGAGAAAAACTGTTTTTT.

The V and J genes are TRBV6-4 and TRBJ2-5; D possibly corresponds to TRBD1 (6 bases). Trimming cost V 6 bases and J 2 bases, with 16 bases left between them. The CDR3 runs to 15 residues. CDR1 and CDR2 (germline): MRHNA, SNTAGT. The CDR3 loop is CASSPTGSQQETQYF. In DNA form, the CDR3 reads TGTGCCAGCAGCCCTACAGGGTCCCAACAAGAGACCCAGTACTTC.

The J gene is TRBJ2-4, the V gene TRBV28; unclear D gene. V was cut by 2 bases and J by 14 bases, with 16 bases left in between. Germline loops: CDR1 MDHEN, CDR2 SYDVKM. CDR3 length: 13 residues. CDR3 region: CASSLLLGRMEYF. The CDR3 nucleotides are TGTGCCAGCAGTTTACTCTTAGGACGGATGGAGTACTTC.

V is TRBV18 and J is TRBJ2-7; D is unclear. The CDR3 is 12 residues long. Germline V lookup: CDR1 KGHSH, CDR2 LQKENI. Trimming cost V 2 bases and J 3 bases, with 5 bases left between them. The CDR3 DNA is TGTGCCAGCTCACCAGTGGACTACGAGCAGTACTTC. This translates into CASSPVDYEQYF.